This entry is about one T cell receptor (beta chain). The data originate from a study of T cells in Graves' hyperthyroidism and ophthalmopathy. TCR beta CDR3 regions were amplified from RNA transcripts. HTBI primers were used for first-round RT-PCR of the TCR CDR3. TCRdb fed the multiplex PCR reads into MiXCR, producing one record per CDR3 protein. The sample holds some 510,000 distinct CDR3 sequences, 46% seen once. It was considered stable Graves' hyperthyroidism when ophthalmopathy did not progress within 18 months. Subjects aged 18 to 65 presented with newly diagnosed hyperthyroidism of less than 2 months' duration. J was trimmed by 12 bases and V by 4 bases; bases with no gene match: 13. This CDR3 has 15 amino acids. Germline V CDR1 and CDR2: SGDLS, YYNGEE.

Sequenced: peripheral blood or thyroid tissue (not recorded which). The V call is TRBV9, the J call TRBJ1-4, with 9 bases aligning to TRBD1. This receptor was taken from a woman younger than 30 with Graves' hyperthyroidism. The CDR3 reads CASSSSQGAIQELFF. For the CDR3, the DNA is TGTGCCAGCAGCTCCTCACAGGGGGCAATTCAGGAACTGTTTTTT.